Sequencing of this TCR beta chain was carried out in a study of T and B cells in COVID-19 patients. In its sample, this clonotype is medium-sized. Antigen unknown. CDR3 length: 14 residues. CDR1 is SGHAT and CDR2 is FQDESV in the germline V gene (reference sequence). The ends were cut back, 1 base at V and 4 bases at J, with 8 bases in the middle. Findings of the study overall: Patients with COVID-19 reportedly showed strongly skewed T cell receptor beta variable and joining gene usage. Exclusive to the recovered cohort were 2,300 or so TCR clusters, roughly 34 of them with low generation probability. Sorted SARS-CoV-2-responsive or tetramer+ T cells and CD4+, regulatory and CD8+ subsets were not yet sequenced.

TRB rearrangements were amplified by multiplex PCR with BIOMED2 TRB-A/B primers. TCRdb redid the calling of the multiplex PCR reads with MiXCR, one entry per CDR3 protein. The sample gives roughly 13,000 distinct CDR3 sequences, about 28% of which show up once; about 6.8% is in the top ten. Each TRB amplification used 250-500 ng of genomic DNA from blood. This TCR came from a human donor who had recovered from COVID-19. Sequenced: blood. The V and J genes are TRBV11-1 and TRBJ1-5; no clear D gene. The CDR3 region is CASSLGPVNQPQHF. As DNA, the CDR3 is TGTGCCAGCAGCTTAGGGCCAGTGAATCAGCCCCAGCATTTT.